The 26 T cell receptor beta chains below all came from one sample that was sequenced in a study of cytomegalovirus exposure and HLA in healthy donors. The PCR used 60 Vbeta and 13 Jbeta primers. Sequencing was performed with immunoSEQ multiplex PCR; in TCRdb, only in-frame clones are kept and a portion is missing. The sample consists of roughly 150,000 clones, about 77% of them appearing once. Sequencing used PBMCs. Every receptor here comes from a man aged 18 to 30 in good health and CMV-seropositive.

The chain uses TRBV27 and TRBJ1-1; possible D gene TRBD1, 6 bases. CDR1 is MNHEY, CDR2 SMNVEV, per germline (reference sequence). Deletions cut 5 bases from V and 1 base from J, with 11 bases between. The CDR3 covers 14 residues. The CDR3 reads CASSLSRGNTEAFF. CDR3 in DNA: TGTGCCAGCAGTCTCAGCAGGGGGAACACTGAAGCTTTCTTT.

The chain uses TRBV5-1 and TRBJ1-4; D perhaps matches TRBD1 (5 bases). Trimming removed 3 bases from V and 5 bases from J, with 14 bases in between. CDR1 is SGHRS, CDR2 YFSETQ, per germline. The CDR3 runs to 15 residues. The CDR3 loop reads CASSSSGQGNEKLFF. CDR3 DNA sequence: TGCGCCAGCAGCTCCTCAGGGCAAGGAAATGAAAAACTGTTTTTT.

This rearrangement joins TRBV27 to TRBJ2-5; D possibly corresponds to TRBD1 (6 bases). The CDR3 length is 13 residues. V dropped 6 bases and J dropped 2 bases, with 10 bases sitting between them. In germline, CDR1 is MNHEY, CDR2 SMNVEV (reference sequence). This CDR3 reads CASSQQGQETQYF. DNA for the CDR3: TGTGCCAGCAGCCAACAGGGACAAGAGACCCAGTACTTC.

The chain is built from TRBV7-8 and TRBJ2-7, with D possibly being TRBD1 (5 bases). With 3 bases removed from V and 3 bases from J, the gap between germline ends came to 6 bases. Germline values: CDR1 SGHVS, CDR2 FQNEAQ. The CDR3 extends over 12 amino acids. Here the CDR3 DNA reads TGTGCCAGCAGCTTCGACAGCTACGAGCAGTACTTC. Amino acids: CASSFDSYEQYF.

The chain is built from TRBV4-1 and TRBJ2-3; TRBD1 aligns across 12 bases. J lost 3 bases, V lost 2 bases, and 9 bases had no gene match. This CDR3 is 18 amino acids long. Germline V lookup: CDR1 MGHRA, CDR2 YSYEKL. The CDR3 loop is CASSQQKGTGGRTDTQYF. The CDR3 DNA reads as TGCGCCAGCAGCCAACAAAAGGGGACAGGGGGCCGGACAGATACGCAGTATTTT.

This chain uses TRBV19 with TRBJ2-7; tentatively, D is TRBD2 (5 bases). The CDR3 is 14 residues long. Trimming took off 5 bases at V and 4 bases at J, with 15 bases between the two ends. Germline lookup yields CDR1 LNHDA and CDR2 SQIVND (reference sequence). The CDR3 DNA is TGTGCCAGTAGTGCCGGGAACACCCTTTACGAGCAGTACTTC. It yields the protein CASSAGNTLYEQYF.

Here the CDR3 reads CASSVGVGGHGETQYF. Here the CDR3 DNA reads TGTGCCAGTAGTGTGGGAGTGGGGGGGCATGGGGAGACCCAGTACTTC. The rearrangement joins TRBV19 to TRBJ2-5; the D gene is possibly TRBD2 (7 bases). This CDR3 contains 16 residues. V lost 5 bases and J 5 bases, leaving 21 bases between the germline ends. The germline V gene encodes CDR1 LNHDA and CDR2 SQIVND (reference sequence).

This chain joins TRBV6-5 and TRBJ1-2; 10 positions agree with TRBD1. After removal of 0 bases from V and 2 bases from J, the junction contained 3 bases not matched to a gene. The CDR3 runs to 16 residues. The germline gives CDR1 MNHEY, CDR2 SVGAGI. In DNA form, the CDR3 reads TGTGCCAGCAGTTACTCGGGACAGGGGTCCAACTATGGCTACACCTTC. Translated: CASSYSGQGSNYGYTF.

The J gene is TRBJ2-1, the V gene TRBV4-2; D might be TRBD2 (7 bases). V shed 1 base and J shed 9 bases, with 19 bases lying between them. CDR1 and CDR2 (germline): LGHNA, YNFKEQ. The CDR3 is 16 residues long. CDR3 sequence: CASSQGLSGGAGEQFF. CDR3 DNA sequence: TGTGCCAGCAGCCAAGGGCTTAGTGGGGGGGCCGGTGAGCAGTTCTTC.

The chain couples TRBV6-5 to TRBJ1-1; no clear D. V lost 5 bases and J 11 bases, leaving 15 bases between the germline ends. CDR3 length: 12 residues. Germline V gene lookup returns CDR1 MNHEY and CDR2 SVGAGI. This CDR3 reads CASSEESARAFF. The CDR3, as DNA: TGTGCCAGCAGTGAGGAGTCTGCGAGGGCTTTCTTT.

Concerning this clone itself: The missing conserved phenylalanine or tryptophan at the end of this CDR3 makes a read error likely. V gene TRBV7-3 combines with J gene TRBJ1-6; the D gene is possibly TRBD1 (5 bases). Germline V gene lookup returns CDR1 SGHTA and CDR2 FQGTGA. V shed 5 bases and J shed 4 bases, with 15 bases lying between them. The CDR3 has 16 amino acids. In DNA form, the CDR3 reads TGTGCCAGCAGCAACCTCGGGACTGCTTATAATTCACCCCTCCACCTT. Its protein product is CASSNLGTAYNSPLHL.

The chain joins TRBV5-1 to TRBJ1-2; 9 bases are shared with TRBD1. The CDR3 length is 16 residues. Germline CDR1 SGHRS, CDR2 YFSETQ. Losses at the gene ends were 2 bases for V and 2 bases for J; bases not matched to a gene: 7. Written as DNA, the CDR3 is TGCGCCAGCAGCTTAAACTCCGGGACAGGGAACTATGGCTACACCTTC. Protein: CASSLNSGTGNYGYTF.

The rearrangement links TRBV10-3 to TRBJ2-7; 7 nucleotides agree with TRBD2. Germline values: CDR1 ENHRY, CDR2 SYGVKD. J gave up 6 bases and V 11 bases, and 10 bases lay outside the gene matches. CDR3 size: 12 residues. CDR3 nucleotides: TGTGCCGCCGGGACTACGCTTCGCGAGCAGTACTTC. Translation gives CAAGTTLREQYF.

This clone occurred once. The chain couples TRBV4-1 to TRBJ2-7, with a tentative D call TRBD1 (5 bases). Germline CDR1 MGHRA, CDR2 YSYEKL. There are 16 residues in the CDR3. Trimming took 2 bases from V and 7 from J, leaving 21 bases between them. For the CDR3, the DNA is TGCGCCAGCAGCCAACTGGCTTTGGACCCAAGGGGAGAGCAGTACTTC. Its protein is CASSQLALDPRGEQYF.

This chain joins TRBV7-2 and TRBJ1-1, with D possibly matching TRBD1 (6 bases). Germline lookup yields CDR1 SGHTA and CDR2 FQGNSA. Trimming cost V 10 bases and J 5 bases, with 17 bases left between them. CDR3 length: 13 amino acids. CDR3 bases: TGTGCCACTTTATCAGGGGCGGGTACTGAAGCTTTCTTT. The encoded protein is CATLSGAGTEAFF.

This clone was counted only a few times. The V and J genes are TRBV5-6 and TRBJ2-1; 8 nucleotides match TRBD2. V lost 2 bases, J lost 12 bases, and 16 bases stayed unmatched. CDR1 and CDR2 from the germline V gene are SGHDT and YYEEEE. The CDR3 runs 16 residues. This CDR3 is CASSFKASGGREGQFF. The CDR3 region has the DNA TGTGCCAGCAGCTTCAAGGCTAGTGGAGGCCGGGAGGGGCAGTTCTTC.

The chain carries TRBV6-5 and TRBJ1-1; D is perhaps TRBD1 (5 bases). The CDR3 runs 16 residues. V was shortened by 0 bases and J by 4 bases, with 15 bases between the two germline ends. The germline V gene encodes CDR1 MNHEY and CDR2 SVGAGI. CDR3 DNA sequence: TGTGCCAGCAGTTACTCAACTCCAGGGCTGGGCACTGAAGCTTTCTTT. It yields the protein CASSYSTPGLGTEAFF.

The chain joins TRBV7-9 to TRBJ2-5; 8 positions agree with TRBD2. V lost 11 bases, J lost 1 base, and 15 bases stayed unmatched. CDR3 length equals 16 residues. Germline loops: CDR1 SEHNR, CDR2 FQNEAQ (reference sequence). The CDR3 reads CAGAGEVGWAQETQYF. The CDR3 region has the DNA TGTGCCGGAGCGGGAGAAGTGGGGTGGGCCCAAGAGACCCAGTACTTC.

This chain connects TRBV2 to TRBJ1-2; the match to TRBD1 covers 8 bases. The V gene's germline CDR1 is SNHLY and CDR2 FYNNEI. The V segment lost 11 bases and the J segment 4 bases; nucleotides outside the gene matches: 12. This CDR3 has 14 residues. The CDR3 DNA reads TGTGCCTCCCAGGGGGCGGGGGTTGTCTATGGCTACACCTTC. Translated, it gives CASQGAGVVYGYTF. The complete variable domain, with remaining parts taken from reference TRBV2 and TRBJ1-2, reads EPEVTQTPSHQVTQMGQEVILRCVPISNHLYFYWYRQILGQKVEFLVSFYNNEISEKSEIFDDQFSVERPDGSNFTLKIRSTKLEDSAMYFCASQGAGVVYGYTFGSGTRLTVV.

This CDR3 reads CASSLLVVQETQYF. As DNA, the CDR3 is TGTGCCAGCAGCTTACTAGTGGTTCAAGAGACCCAGTACTTC. This chain connects TRBV7-9 to TRBJ2-5, with unresolved D. The CDR3 is 14 residues long. In germline, CDR1 is SEHNR, CDR2 FQNEAQ (reference sequence). V gave up 2 bases and J gave up 2 bases, with 9 bases separating them.

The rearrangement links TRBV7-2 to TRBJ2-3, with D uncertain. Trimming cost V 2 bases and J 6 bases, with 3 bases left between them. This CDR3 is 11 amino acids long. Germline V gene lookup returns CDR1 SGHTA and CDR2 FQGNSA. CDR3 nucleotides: TGTGCCAGCAGCTTACTGGATACGCAGTATTTT. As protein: CASSLLDTQYF.

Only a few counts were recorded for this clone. DNA for the CDR3: TGTGCCAGTAGTACAGGACAGGGGGCGTGGGAGACCCAGTACTTC. Translated: CASSTGQGAWETQYF. This sequence joins TRBV19 and TRBJ2-5, with 11 bases that match TRBD1. Trimming cost V 4 bases and J 5 bases; bases outside gene matches: 6. Germline lookup yields CDR1 LNHDA and CDR2 SQIVND (reference sequence). There are 15 residues in the CDR3.

CDR3 residues: CASSGGRTDTQYF. CDR3 sequence (DNA): TGTGCCAGCAGCGGGGGACGGACAGATACGCAGTATTTT. The chain is built from TRBV2 and TRBJ2-3; the D gene is possibly TRBD2 (6 bases). Trimming removed 6 bases from V and 3 bases from J, with 10 bases in between. In germline, CDR1 is SNHLY, CDR2 FYNNEI. This CDR3 is built from 13 residues.

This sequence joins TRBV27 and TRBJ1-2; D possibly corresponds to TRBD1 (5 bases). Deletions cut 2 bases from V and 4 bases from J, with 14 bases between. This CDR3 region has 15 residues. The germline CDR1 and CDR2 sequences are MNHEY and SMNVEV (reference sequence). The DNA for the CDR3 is TGTGCCAGCAGTTTAATTGCGGGGACGACCTATGGCTACACCTTC. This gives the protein CASSLIAGTTYGYTF.

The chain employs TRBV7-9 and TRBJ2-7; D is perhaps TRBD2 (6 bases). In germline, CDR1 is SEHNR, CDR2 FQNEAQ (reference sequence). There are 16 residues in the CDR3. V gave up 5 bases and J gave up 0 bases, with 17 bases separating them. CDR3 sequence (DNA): TGTGCCAGCAGCGTTCTGACTAGTGGGGTCTCCTACGAGCAGTACTTC. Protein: CASSVLTSGVSYEQYF.

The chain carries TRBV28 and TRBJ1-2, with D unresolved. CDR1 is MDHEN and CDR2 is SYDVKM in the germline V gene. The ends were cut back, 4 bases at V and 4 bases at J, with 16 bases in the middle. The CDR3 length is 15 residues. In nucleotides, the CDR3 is TGTGCCAGCAGTTCACCCTTGGGCAGTGGCTATGGCTACACCTTC. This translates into CASSSPLGSGYGYTF.